These T cell receptor beta chains were read from a single sample in a study of OX40 agonist ivuxolimab in advanced cancers. The protocol was immunoSEQ multiplex PCR, while the TCRdb copy is restricted to in-frame clones and leaves out a portion. The repertoire has around 60,000 clones, 80% to 90% of them found once; the top ten carry about 12%. The starting material was CD4+ or CD8+ T cells sorted from blood, obtained in a trial of the OX40 agonist ivuxolimab. Receptors originate from an adult with an advanced solid tumor such as melanoma, head and neck, liver or kidney cancer. CDR3s include the opening cysteine and the closing phenylalanine or tryptophan. The D gene is left open where the match is weak. Some rows have no size entry. The others give once, few or many, or a class for an expanded clone.

TRBJ2-7 | NA | NA | TRBV2 | CARLSRSGGIREQYF | TGTGCCAGATTGTCCCGGTCAGGCGGTATACGCGAGCAGTACTTC
TRBJ2-7 | once | TRBD2 | TRBV27 | CASSDLSGSLYEQYF | TGTGCCAGCAGTGACCTTAGCGGGAGCCTCTACGAGCAGTACTTC
TRBJ2-1 | NA | TRBD1 | TRBV27 | CASSPTGHNEQFF | TGTGCCAGCAGTCCGACAGGGCACAATGAGCAGTTCTTC
TRBJ2-1 | NA | NA | TRBV27 | CASSPHGRPSSYNEQFF | TGTGCCAGCAGTCCCCACGGGCGCCCAAGCTCCTACAATGAGCAGTTCTTC
TRBJ2-5 | once | TRBD2 | TRBV4-2 | CASATTRLAEETQYF | TGTGCCAGCGCCACCACCAGACTAGCGGAAGAGACCCAGTACTTC
TRBJ2-7 | once | TRBD2 | TRBV6-1 | CASSEAGLAGGISYEQYF | TGTGCCAGCAGTGAAGCCGGACTAGCGGGAGGGATCTCCTACGAGCAGTACTTC
TRBJ1-2 | NA | TRBD1 | TRBV27 | CASRPGQKNYGYTF | TGTGCCAGCAGACCGGGACAGAAAAACTATGGCTACACCTTC
TRBJ2-7 | NA | NA | TRBV27 | CASSPQGFEQYF | TGTGCCAGCAGTCCACAGGGCTTCGAGCAGTACTTC
TRBJ2-5 | NA | NA | TRBV7-6 | CASSSGLALVETQYF | TGTGCCAGCAGCTCGGGGTTAGCATTAGTGGAGACCCAGTACTTC
TRBJ2-1 | NA | NA | TRBV7-2 | CAEGPSNEQFF | TGTGCCGAGGGCCCCTCCAATGAGCAGTTCTTC
TRBJ1-5 | NA | NA | TRBV10-2 | CASNLGSAQPQHF | TGCGCCTCAAACCTGGGGTCAGCTCAGCCCCAGCATTTT
TRBJ2-2 | NA | NA | TRBV29-1 | CSVVGENTGELFF | TGCAGCGTTGTCGGGGAGAACACCGGGGAGCTGTTTTTT
TRBJ1-2 | NA | TRBD1 | TRBV27 | CASSGQGGYGYTF | TGTGCCAGCAGCGGACAGGGGGGCTATGGCTACACCTTC
TRBJ1-1 | NA | NA | TRBV19 | CASSIDWGNTEAFF | TGTGCCAGTAGTATAGATTGGGGGAACACTGAAGCTTTCTTT
TRBJ2-2 | NA | NA | TRBV6-1 | CASSDPTGYNGELFF | TGTGCCAGCAGTGATCCGACAGGTTATAACGGGGAGCTGTTTTTT
TRBJ2-2 | NA | NA | TRBV27 | CASSLSVSEGVHTGELFF | TGTGCCAGCAGTTTATCGGTCAGCGAGGGAGTCCACACCGGGGAGCTGTTTTTT
TRBJ2-2 | NA | NA | TRBV27 | CASSLTRGYTGELFF | TGTGCCAGCAGCTTGACTAGGGGTTACACCGGGGAGCTGTTTTTT
TRBJ2-3 | NA | NA | TRBV27 | CASSLGVWESTDTQYF | TGTGCCAGCAGTTTAGGAGTGTGGGAAAGCACAGATACGCAGTATTTT
TRBJ2-1 | NA | NA | TRBV6-5 | CASRLGWGPDNEQFF | TGTGCCAGCAGGCTCGGGTGGGGGCCGGACAATGAGCAGTTCTTC
TRBJ2-1 | NA | NA | TRBV28 | CASSFRGVAYNEQFF | TGTGCCAGCAGTTTCCGGGGAGTCGCCTACAATGAGCAGTTCTTC
TRBJ2-3 | NA | NA | TRBV19 | CASSIVGALDTQYF | TGTGCCAGTAGTATCGTAGGGGCTCTAGATACGCAGTATTTT
TRBJ2-2 | NA | NA | TRBV28 | CASSSRMTGTGELFF | TGTGCCAGCAGTTCCCGAATGACGGGCACCGGGGAGCTGTTTTTT
TRBJ2-5 | NA | TRBD2 | TRBV28 | CASSIGRAMETQYF | TGTGCCAGCAGTATCGGGAGGGCCATGGAGACCCAGTACTTC
TRBJ2-2 | once | TRBD2 | TRBV29-1 | CSVTSGAGELFF | TGCAGCGTTACTAGCGGGGCCGGGGAGCTGTTTTTT
TRBJ2-7 | NA | NA | TRBV5-1 | CASSLAPPTYEQYF | TGCGCCAGCAGCTTGGCACCACCGACCTACGAGCAGTACTTC
TRBJ1-1 | NA | NA | TRBV9 | CASSVGQGNTEAFF | TGTGCCAGCAGCGTAGGTCAAGGCAACACTGAAGCTTTCTTT
TRBJ1-4 | NA | NA | TRBV7-9 | CASSLGAAGRKLFF | TGTGCCAGCAGCTTAGGGGCTGCCGGCCGAAAACTGTTTTTT
TRBJ2-7 | NA | NA | TRBV5-1 | CASSISGFHEQYF | TGCGCCAGCAGCATATCAGGTTTCCACGAGCAGTACTTC
TRBJ2-1 | NA | NA | TRBV7-9 | CASSTRGTEQFF | TGTGCCAGCAGCACCAGGGGTACTGAGCAGTTCTTC
TRBJ2-6 | NA | NA | TRBV4-1 | CASSQSVWESGANVLTF | TGCGCCAGCAGCCAAAGCGTTTGGGAGTCTGGGGCCAACGTCCTGACTTTC
TRBJ2-2 | NA | NA | TRBV14 | CASSQERDGELFF | TGTGCCAGCAGCCAAGAGAGGGACGGGGAGCTGTTTTTT
TRBJ2-7 | NA | NA | TRBV28 | CASSLWKGSYEQYF | TGTGCCAGCAGTTTATGGAAGGGCTCCTACGAGCAGTACTTC
TRBJ2-7 | NA | TRBD2 | TRBV28 | CASSLASGGWVQYF | TGTGCCAGCAGTTTAGCCAGCGGGGGGTGGGTGCAGTACTTC
TRBJ2-2 | NA | NA | TRBV5-4 | CASSFGGRRIGELFF | TGTGCCAGCAGCTTTGGGGGGAGGAGGATCGGGGAGCTGTTTTTT
TRBJ2-1 | NA | NA | TRBV27 | CASSFSSYNEQFF | TGTGCCAGCAGTTTCTCTTCCTACAATGAGCAGTTCTTC
TRBJ2-1 | NA | NA | TRBV7-9 | CASSLDQGTYNEQFF | TGTGCCAGCAGCTTAGACCAGGGGACCTACAATGAGCAGTTCTTC